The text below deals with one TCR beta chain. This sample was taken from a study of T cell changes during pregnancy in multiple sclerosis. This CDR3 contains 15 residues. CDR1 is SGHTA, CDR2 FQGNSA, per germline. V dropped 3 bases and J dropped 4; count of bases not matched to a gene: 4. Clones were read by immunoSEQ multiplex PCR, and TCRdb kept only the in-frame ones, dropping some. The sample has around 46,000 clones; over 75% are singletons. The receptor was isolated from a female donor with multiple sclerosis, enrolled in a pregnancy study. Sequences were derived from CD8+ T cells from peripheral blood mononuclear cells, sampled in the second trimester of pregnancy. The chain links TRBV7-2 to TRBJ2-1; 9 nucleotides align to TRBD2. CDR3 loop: CASSLASGDYNEQFF. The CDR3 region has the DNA TGTGCCAGCAGCTTGGCTAGCGGGGATTACAATGAGCAGTTCTTC.